This section outlines one T cell receptor (beta chain) sequence together with its context. This specimen comes from a study of blood T cell repertoires in COVID-19. Method: immunoSEQ multiplex PCR; TCRdb's copy keeps in-frame clones and lacks some. The sample carries about 170,000 clones, about 88% recorded once. This CDR3 has 15 amino acids. Germline V gene data show CDR1 as MNHEY and CDR2 as SVGEGT. The V end lost 2 bases, the J end lost 2 bases, and 12 bases lay between the germline ends. The gene calls are TRBV6-2 or TRBV6-3 and TRBJ1-2; no reliable D call. This sequence originates from an elderly woman with COVID-19, enrolled during active disease. What was sequenced was peripheral blood. The CDR3 region is CASSYEAAFNYGYTF. In DNA form, the CDR3 reads TGTGCCAGCAGTTACGAGGCGGCTTTCAACTATGGCTACACCTTC.